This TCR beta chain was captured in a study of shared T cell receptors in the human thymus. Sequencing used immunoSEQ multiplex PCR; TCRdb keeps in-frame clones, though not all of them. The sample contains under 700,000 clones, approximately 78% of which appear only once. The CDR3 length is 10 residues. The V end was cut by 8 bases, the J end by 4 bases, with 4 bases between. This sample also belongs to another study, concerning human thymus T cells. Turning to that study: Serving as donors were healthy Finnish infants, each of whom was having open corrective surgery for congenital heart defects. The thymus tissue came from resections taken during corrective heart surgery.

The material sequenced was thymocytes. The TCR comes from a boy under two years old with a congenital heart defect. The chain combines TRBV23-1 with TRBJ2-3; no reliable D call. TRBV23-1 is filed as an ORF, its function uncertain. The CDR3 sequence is CASGADTQYF. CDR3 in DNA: TGCGCCAGCGGAGCAGATACGCAGTATTTT.